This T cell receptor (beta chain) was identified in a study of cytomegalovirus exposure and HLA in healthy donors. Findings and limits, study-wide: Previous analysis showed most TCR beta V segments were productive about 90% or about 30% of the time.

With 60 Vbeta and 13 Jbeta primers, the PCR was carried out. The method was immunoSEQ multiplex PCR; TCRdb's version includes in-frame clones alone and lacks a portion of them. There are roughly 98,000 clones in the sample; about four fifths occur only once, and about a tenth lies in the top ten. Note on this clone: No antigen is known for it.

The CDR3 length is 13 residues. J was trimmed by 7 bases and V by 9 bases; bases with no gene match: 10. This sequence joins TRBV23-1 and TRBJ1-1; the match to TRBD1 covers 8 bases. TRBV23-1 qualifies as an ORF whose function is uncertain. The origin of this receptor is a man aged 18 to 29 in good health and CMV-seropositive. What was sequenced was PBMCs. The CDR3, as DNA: TGCGCCAGGGGGACAGGAAGTAAAGTTGAAGCTTTCTTT. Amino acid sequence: CARGTGSKVEAFF.